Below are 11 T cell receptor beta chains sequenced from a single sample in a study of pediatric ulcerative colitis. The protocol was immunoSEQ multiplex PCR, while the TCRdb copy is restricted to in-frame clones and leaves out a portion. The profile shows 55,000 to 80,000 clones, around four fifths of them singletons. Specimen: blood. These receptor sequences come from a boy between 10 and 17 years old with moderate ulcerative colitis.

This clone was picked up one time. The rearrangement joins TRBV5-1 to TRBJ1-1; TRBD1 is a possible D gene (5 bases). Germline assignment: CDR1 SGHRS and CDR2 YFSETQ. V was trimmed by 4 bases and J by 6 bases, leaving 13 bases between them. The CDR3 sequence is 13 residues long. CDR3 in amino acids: CASSVGGVPEAFF. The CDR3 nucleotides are TGCGCCAGCAGCGTAGGAGGGGTACCTGAAGCTTTCTTT.

The CDR3 sequence is CASSLGIKAFF. The CDR3, as DNA: TGTGCCAGCAGCTTGGGCATTAAAGCTTTCTTT. The chain has TRBV5-6 and TRBJ1-1; no clear D gene. The V and J ends lost 0 bases and 9 bases respectively, with 6 bases between them. The CDR3 is 11 amino acids. Per germline, CDR1 SGHDT and CDR2 YYEEEE.

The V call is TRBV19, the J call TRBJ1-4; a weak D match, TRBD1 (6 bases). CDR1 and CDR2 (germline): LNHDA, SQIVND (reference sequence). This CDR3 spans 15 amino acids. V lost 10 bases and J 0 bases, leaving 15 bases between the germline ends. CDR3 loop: CANTGGEATNEKLFF. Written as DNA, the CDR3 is TGTGCCAATACCGGGGGCGAAGCAACTAATGAAAAACTGTTTTTT.

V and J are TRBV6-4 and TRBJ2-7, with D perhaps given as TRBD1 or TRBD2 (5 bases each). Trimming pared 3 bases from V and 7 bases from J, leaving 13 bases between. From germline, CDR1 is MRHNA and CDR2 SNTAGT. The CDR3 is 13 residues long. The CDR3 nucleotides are TGTGCCAGCAGTGAATCGCCCGGGGCTGAGCAGTACTTC. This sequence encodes CASSESPGAEQYF.

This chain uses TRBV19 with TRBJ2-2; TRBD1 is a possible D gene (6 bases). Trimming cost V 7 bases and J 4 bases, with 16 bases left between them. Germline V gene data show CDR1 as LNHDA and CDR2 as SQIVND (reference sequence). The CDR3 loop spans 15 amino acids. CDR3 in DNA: TGTGCCAGTACCCGACAGGACCCAATCACCGGGGAGCTGTTTTTT. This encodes CASTRQDPITGELFF. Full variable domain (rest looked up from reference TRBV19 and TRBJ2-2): DGGITQSPKYLFRKEGQNVTLSCEQNLNHDAMYWYRQDPGQGLRLIYYSQIVNDFQKGDIAEGYSVSREKKESFPLTVTSAQKNPTAFYLCASTRQDPITGELFFGEGSRLTVL.

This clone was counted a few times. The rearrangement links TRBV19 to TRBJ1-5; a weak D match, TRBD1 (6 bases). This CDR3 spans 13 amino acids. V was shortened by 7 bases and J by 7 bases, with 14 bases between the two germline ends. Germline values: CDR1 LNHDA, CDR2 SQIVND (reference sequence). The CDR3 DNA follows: TGTGCCAGTACGAGGCAGGGGAGCCAGCCCCAGCATTTT. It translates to CASTRQGSQPQHF. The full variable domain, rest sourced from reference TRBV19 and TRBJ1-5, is DGGITQSPKYLFRKEGQNVTLSCEQNLNHDAMYWYRQDPGQGLRLIYYSQIVNDFQKGDIAEGYSVSREKKESFPLTVTSAQKNPTAFYLCASTRQGSQPQHFGDGTRLSIL.

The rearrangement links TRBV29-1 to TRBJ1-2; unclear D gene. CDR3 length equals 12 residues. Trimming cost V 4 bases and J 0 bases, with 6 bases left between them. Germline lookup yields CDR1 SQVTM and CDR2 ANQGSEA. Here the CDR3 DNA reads TGCAGCGTTGGGGGAGCTAACTATGGCTACACCTTC. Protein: CSVGGANYGYTF.

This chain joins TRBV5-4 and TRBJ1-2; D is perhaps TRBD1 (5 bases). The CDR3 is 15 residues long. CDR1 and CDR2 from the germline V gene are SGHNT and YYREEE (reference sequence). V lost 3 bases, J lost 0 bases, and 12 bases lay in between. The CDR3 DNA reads TGTGCCAGCAGCTCGGACATCCCTCCTAACTATGGCTACACCTTC. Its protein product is CASSSDIPPNYGYTF.

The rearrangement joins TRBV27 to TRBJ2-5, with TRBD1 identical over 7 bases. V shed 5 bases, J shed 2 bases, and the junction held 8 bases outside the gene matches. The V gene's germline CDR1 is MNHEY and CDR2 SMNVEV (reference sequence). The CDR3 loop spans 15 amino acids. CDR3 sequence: CASSLTTGSQETQYF. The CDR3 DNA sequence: TGTGCCAGCAGTCTTACGACAGGGTCTCAAGAGACCCAGTACTTC.

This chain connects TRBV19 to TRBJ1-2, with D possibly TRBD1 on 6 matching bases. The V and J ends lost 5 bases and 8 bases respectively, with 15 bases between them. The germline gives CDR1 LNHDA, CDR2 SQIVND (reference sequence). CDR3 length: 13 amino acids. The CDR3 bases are TGTGCCAGTAGTTCCGGGACATTCAAAGGCTACACCTTC. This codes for CASSSGTFKGYTF.

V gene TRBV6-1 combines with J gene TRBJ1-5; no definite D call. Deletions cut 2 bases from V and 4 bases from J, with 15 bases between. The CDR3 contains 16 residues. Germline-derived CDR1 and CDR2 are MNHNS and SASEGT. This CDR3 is CASSEIRPRGNQPQHF. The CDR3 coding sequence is TGTGCCAGCAGTGAAATAAGACCCAGAGGGAATCAGCCCCAGCATTTT.